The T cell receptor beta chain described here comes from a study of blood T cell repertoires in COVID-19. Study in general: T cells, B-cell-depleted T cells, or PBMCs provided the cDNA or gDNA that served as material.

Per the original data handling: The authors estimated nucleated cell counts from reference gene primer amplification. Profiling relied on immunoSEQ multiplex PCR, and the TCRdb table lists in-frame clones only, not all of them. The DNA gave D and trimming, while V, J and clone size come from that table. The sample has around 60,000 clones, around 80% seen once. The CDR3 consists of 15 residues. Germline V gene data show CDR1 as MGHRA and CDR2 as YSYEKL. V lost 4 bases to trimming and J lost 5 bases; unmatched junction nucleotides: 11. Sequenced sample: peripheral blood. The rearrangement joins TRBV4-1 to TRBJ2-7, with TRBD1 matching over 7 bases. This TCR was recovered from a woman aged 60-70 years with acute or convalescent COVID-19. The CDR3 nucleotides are TGCGCCAGCAGCCTTCTGACAGGGTGGAGGAACGAGCAGTACTTC. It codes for CASSLLTGWRNEQYF.